A few counts support the clone carrying this T cell receptor (beta chain). There are 16 residues in the CDR3. J lost 4 bases, V lost 1 base, and 9 bases had no gene match. Germline loops: CDR1 DFQATT, CDR2 SNEGSKA (reference sequence). MiXCR, run by TCRdb on the 5' RACE reads, gives a single entry per CDR3 protein. The data show just over 200,000 distinct CDR3 sequences, around 8.8% seen once. This entry comes from a study of T-cell memory formation after mild COVID-19. Overall study context: Largely donor-specific sequence clusters came from two donors.

Sequenced: PBMCs or a T cell subset sorted from them (not recorded which). The TCR was taken from a man aged 18 to 30 who had mild COVID-19 (a few samples of this study predate the infection). Cell type and time point are not known. This rearrangement joins TRBV20-1 to TRBJ1-2, with 10 bases lining up with TRBD1. This CDR3 is CSARAGTGASAYGYTF. The CDR3 nucleotides are TGCAGTGCTAGAGCCGGGACAGGGGCGTCTGCCTATGGCTACACCTTC.